In its sample, the clone carrying this TCR beta chain was seen many times. Its antigen is unidentified. The sample originates from a study of T cells after yellow fever vaccination. For the study at large: Fractions with few cells were prepared using SMART-Seq v4 Ultra Low Input.

Using its own MiXCR run on the 5' RACE reads, TCRdb lists one record per CDR3 protein. The top ten clones hold roughly 0.77% of a sample with around 140,000 distinct CDR3 sequences, over 7% of them seen once. Overall study results and limits: A limited proportion of clonotypes was detected within both the CD4 and CD8 compartments. Primary-vaccination clones mostly resurfaced post-booster (nearly 97% CD4, approximately 89% CD8).

The sequenced sample was CD4+ T cells sorted from PBMCs, obtained 5 days after the yellow fever booster vaccination. The sequence was collected from a young man who received the YFV17D yellow fever vaccine.

CDR3 bases: TGCGCCAGCAGCCCTACAGAAGGCGGATACAATGAGCAGTTCTTC. Translating it yields CASSPTEGGYNEQFF. The chain employs TRBV5-1 and TRBJ2-1, with unresolved D. The V end lost 4 bases, the J end lost 4 bases, and 15 bases lay between the germline ends. The CDR3 loop spans 15 amino acids. Germline CDR1 SGHRS, CDR2 YFSETQ.